These 26 T cell receptor beta chains originate from one sample sequenced in a study of T-cell memory formation after mild COVID-19. MiXCR, run by TCRdb on the 5' RACE reads, gives a single entry per CDR3 protein. Here the sample spans hundreds of thousands of distinct CDR3 sequences, about a fifth being singletons. The sample was PBMCs or a T cell subset sorted from them (not recorded which). All receptors derive from an adult woman who had mild COVID-19 (a few samples of this study predate the infection). Cell type and time point are not known.

This clonotype was counted a few times. The V call is TRBV15, the J call TRBJ2-1, with TRBD2 as a possible D gene (5 bases). V was cut by 0 bases and J by 9 bases, with 9 bases left in between. The CDR3 sequence is 13 residues long. CDR1 and CDR2 from the germline V gene are LNHNV and YYDKDF (reference sequence). CDR3 region: CATSRELSGEQFF. The CDR3 DNA reads TGTGCCACCAGCAGAGAACTGAGCGGTGAGCAGTTCTTC.

Many counts were recorded for this clonotype. The chain joins TRBV20-1 to TRBJ2-7; possibly TRBD2 for D (6 bases). The V end was cut by 4 bases, the J end by 3 bases, with 19 bases between. Germline assignment: CDR1 DFQATT and CDR2 SNEGSKA (reference sequence). There are 15 residues in the CDR3. For the CDR3, the DNA is TGCAGTGCTACCCCTAGACGACCGGAGGGCTACGAGCAGTACTTC. Its protein is CSATPRRPEGYEQYF.

The table lists this clonotype with a few counts. The V and J genes are TRBV29-1 and TRBJ2-3; 14 bases line up with TRBD2. The CDR3 totals 17 residues. Trimming removed 3 bases from V and 5 bases from J; junction bases left unmatched: 10. CDR1 SQVTM and CDR2 ANQGSEA come from the germline V gene. The CDR3 loop is CSVDDDGGLAGGDTQYF. CDR3 in DNA: TGCAGCGTTGACGACGATGGTGGACTAGCGGGAGGAGATACGCAGTATTTT.

The gene calls are TRBV20-1 and TRBJ1-1, with TRBD1 matching over 9 bases. This CDR3 contains 13 residues. Germline CDR1 reads DFQATT; CDR2 reads SNEGSKA (reference sequence). Trimming cost V 6 bases and J 4 bases; bases outside gene matches: 6. The CDR3 region is CSAPGQGGTEAFF. CDR3 in DNA: TGCAGTGCGCCGGGACAGGGTGGCACTGAAGCTTTCTTT.

This clonotype was seen repeatedly, ten times or more. V gene TRBV4-2 combines with J gene TRBJ2-5; 9 bases line up with TRBD2. Unmatched junction bases numbered 9, after V lost 2 bases and J lost 5 bases. This CDR3 is 16 amino acids long. Germline CDR1 and CDR2: LGHNA and YNFKEQ. CDR3 region: CASSQWSSGGVETQYF. The CDR3 DNA is TGTGCCAGCAGCCAATGGAGTAGCGGGGGTGTGGAGACCCAGTACTTC.

This clonotype was seen a handful of times. V gene TRBV11-2 combines with J gene TRBJ2-1; perhaps TRBD2 as D (5 bases). CDR1 and CDR2 (germline): SGHAT, FQNNGV. The CDR3 runs 14 residues. Trimming stripped 2 bases from V and 9 bases from J, with 14 bases between. CDR3 nucleotide sequence: TGTGCCAGCAGCTTAAGCAGGACTGTAGGTGAGCAGTTCTTC. Translation gives CASSLSRTVGEQFF.

The table lists this clonotype with many counts. The CDR3, as DNA: TGTGCCAGCAGTACTAGCGCAGATACGCAGTATTTT. The encoded protein is CASSTSADTQYF. The V call is TRBV6-5, the J call TRBJ2-3; 7 bases agree with TRBD2. The V gene's germline CDR1 is MNHEY and CDR2 SVGAGI. With 5 bases clipped from V and 4 bases from J, the junction kept 0 bases outside the gene matches. CDR3 length equals 12 residues.

The chain uses TRBV6-2 or TRBV6-3 and TRBJ2-1, with D perhaps matching TRBD2 (7 bases). This CDR3 contains 15 residues. The V end was cut by 6 bases, the J end by 1 base, with 13 bases between. Germline V lookup: CDR1 MNHEY, CDR2 SVGEGT. The CDR3 DNA sequence: TGTGCCAGCAGAAAACAGGGAGGGTCCTACAATGAGCAGTTCTTC. This codes for CASRKQGGSYNEQFF.

This clonotype was observed a handful of times. V usage is TRBV20-1 and J usage is TRBJ2-7, with TRBD2 matching over 10 bases. Trimming at V came to 4 bases and at J to 3 bases, leaving 9 bases not matched to a gene. Germline V lookup: CDR1 DFQATT, CDR2 SNEGSKA (reference sequence). The CDR3 has 15 amino acids. This CDR3 is CSATEGTSGIYEQYF. For the CDR3, the DNA is TGCAGTGCTACTGAGGGAACTAGCGGGATCTACGAGCAGTACTTC.

The chain links TRBV10-3 to TRBJ2-7; the match to TRBD1 covers 8 bases. This CDR3 is 14 amino acids long. CDR1 is ENHRY, CDR2 SYGVKD, per germline. V was pared by 3 bases and J by 1 base, with 2 bases of the junction left unmatched. DNA of the CDR3: TGTGCCATCAGTGAAGGACAGGGATCCTACGAGCAGTACTTC. It codes for CAISEGQGSYEQYF.

The rearrangement joins TRBV11-3 to TRBJ1-1; unclear D gene. V was trimmed by 5 bases and J by 2 bases, leaving 9 bases between them. Germline assignment: CDR1 SGHNT and CDR2 YENEEA. CDR3 length: 13 residues. Written as DNA, the CDR3 is TGTGCCAGCAGCCCCGGAATTAACACTGAAGCTTTCTTT. Protein: CASSPGINTEAFF. The complete variable domain, with remaining parts taken from reference TRBV11-3 and TRBJ1-1, reads EAGVVQSPRYKIIEKKQPVAFWCNPISGHNTLYWYLQNLGQGPELLIRYENEEAVDDSQLPKDRFSAERLKGVDSTLKIQPAELGDSAVYLCASSPGINTEAFFGQGTRLTVV.

This clonotype showed up just a few times. The V and J genes are TRBV7-2 and TRBJ2-5; maybe TRBD2 (6 bases). Trimming removed 5 bases from V and 5 bases from J, with 18 bases in between. Germline loops: CDR1 SGHTA, CDR2 FQGNSA. The CDR3 has 15 amino acids. DNA of the CDR3: TGTGCCAGCAGCGGGGACTCGACTCGACGGGAGACCCAGTACTTC. This codes for CASSGDSTRRETQYF.

The table lists this clonotype with a few counts. The gene calls are TRBV20-1 and TRBJ2-5; perhaps TRBD1 as D (6 bases). V was clipped by 3 bases and J by 3 bases, with 11 bases between them. The germline gives CDR1 DFQATT, CDR2 SNEGSKA (reference sequence). This CDR3 contains 13 residues. This CDR3 is CSASPPGEETQYF. The CDR3 DNA sequence: TGCAGTGCTAGTCCCCCAGGGGAAGAGACCCAGTACTTC.

The chain joins TRBV12-3 or TRBV12-4 to TRBJ2-1; D is possibly TRBD1 (6 bases). V was trimmed by 5 bases and J by 0 bases, leaving 14 bases between them. The CDR3 totals 16 residues. The CDR3 DNA reads as TGTGCCAGCAGTCTAGGGGGTACAAGCTCCTACAATGAGCAGTTCTTC. It is translated as CASSLGGTSSYNEQFF.

The chain has TRBV7-9 and TRBJ1-1; D not certain. Germline-derived CDR1 and CDR2 are SEHNR and FQNEAQ (reference sequence). Trimming stripped 3 bases from V and 1 base from J, with 9 bases between. The CDR3 spans 14 residues. The CDR3 here is CASSLEVQNTEAFF. The CDR3 DNA reads as TGTGCCAGCAGCTTGGAGGTCCAGAACACTGAAGCTTTCTTT.

The chain joins TRBV3-1 to TRBJ2-3; possibly TRBD1 for D (6 bases). The CDR3 has 16 amino acids. The V and J ends lost 3 bases and 3 bases respectively, with 16 bases between them. Germline V gives CDR1 LGHDT, CDR2 YNNKEL (reference sequence). Written as DNA, the CDR3 is TGTGCCAGCAGCCACTTCAGTCAGGGGAAGACAGATACGCAGTATTTT. It encodes CASSHFSQGKTDTQYF.

V usage is TRBV4-3 and J usage is TRBJ1-1; TRBD1 might be the D (5 bases). Germline V CDR1 and CDR2: LGHNA, YSLEER. The V end lost 0 bases, the J end lost 3 bases, and 11 bases lay between the germline ends. The CDR3 contains 15 residues. CDR3: CASSQDPQGDTEAFF. In nucleotides, the CDR3 is TGCGCCAGCAGCCAAGATCCTCAAGGGGACACTGAAGCTTTCTTT.

The chain is built from TRBV19 and TRBJ1-5; 8 nucleotides match TRBD1. V lost 9 bases and J lost 11; bases outside the gene matches: 12. The CDR3 is 13 residues long. The germline V gene has CDR1 LNHDA and CDR2 SQIVND (reference sequence). The CDR3 region is CASGVAGGRSQHF. The CDR3, as DNA: TGTGCCAGCGGGGTGGCAGGGGGCAGGTCCCAGCATTTT.

V usage is TRBV11-3 and J usage is TRBJ1-1, with D possibly TRBD1 on 5 matching bases. From germline, CDR1 is SGHNT and CDR2 YENEEA. V was cut by 4 bases and J by 5 bases, with 14 bases left in between. CDR3 length: 14 residues. CDR3: CASSWGGRRTEAFF. In nucleotides, the CDR3 is TGTGCCAGCAGCTGGGGGGGGAGGAGGACTGAAGCTTTCTTT.

This clonotype was observed a few times. J is TRBJ2-4 and V is TRBV6-5; TRBD1 matches at 9 bases. Unmatched junction bases numbered 3, after V lost 2 bases and J lost 7 bases. CDR3 length: 14 residues. Germline V CDR1 and CDR2: MNHEY, SVGAGI. CDR3 region: CASSYGTGSNIQYF. In nucleotides, the CDR3 is TGTGCCAGCAGTTACGGGACAGGGTCGAACATTCAGTACTTC.

This clonotype was picked up a small number of times. The chain recombines TRBV20-1 with TRBJ2-7; TRBD1 aligns across 9 bases. With V trimmed by 5 bases and J by 3 bases, 5 bases remained unmatched. The germline CDR1 and CDR2 sequences are DFQATT and SNEGSKA (reference sequence). The CDR3 covers 13 residues. The CDR3 DNA follows: TGCAGTGCTCCGGGACAGGGTTTCTACGAGCAGTACTTC. Protein product: CSAPGQGFYEQYF.

This clonotype was seen many times. This sequence joins TRBV29-1 and TRBJ1-2; D not certain. V lost 4 bases and J 1 base, leaving 7 bases between the germline ends. Germline V gene lookup returns CDR1 SQVTM and CDR2 ANQGSEA. This CDR3 has 12 amino acids. CDR3 nucleotides: TGCAGCGTTGGCCAGCGTAACTATGGCTACACCTTC. Translated: CSVGQRNYGYTF. Together with reference TRBV29-1 and TRBJ1-2, the CDR3 gives the full variable domain: SAVISQKPSRDICQRGTSLTIQCQVDSQVTMMFWYRQQPGQSLTLIATANQGSEATYESGFVIDKFPISRPNLTFSTLTVSNMSPEDSSIYLCSVGQRNYGYTFGSGTRLTVV.

This clonotype showed up just a few times. This chain joins TRBV7-3 and TRBJ1-2, with 7 bases that match TRBD1. In germline, CDR1 is SGHTA, CDR2 FQGTGA. Unmatched junction bases numbered 13, after V lost 5 bases and J lost 4 bases. This CDR3 is built from 16 residues. In DNA, the CDR3 is TGTGCCAGCAGCCTCACACCAGGGACAGACATCTATGGCTACACCTTC. This encodes CASSLTPGTDIYGYTF.

This clonotype showed up just a few times. This chain uses TRBV6-6 with TRBJ2-1; a possible D gene is TRBD2 (5 bases). Germline V gives CDR1 MNHNY, CDR2 SVGAGI (reference sequence). The CDR3 is made up of 13 amino acids. The V gene lost 6 bases and the J gene lost 12 bases, with 18 bases spanning the gap. The CDR3 DNA sequence: TGTGCCAGCAGGACTCAACGGGGTGTAGGGCAGTTCTTC. This translates into CASRTQRGVGQFF.

This clonotype came up a few times. This chain connects TRBV4-1 to TRBJ2-5, with 7 bases fitting TRBD1. CDR3 size: 15 residues. Per the germline V gene, CDR1 is MGHRA and CDR2 is YSYEKL. V lost 4 bases and J lost 4; bases outside the gene matches: 9. DNA of the CDR3: TGCGCCAGCAGCCGCAATACAGGGGACCCAGAGACCCAGTACTTC. Translated: CASSRNTGDPETQYF.

This clonotype was seen more than once but under ten times. This chain links TRBV5-1 with TRBJ2-6; a weak D match, TRBD2 (5 bases). The CDR3 length is 16 residues. The germline V gene encodes CDR1 SGHRS and CDR2 YFSETQ. V dropped 2 bases and J dropped 0 bases, with 9 bases sitting between them. The CDR3 DNA reads TGCGCCAGCAGCTTCCCGGAGGCCTCTGGGGCCAACGTCCTGACTTTC. Protein sequence: CASSFPEASGANVLTF.